The 11 T cell receptor beta chains reported below all come from one sample, sequenced in a study of regulatory T cells in long-lasting Graves disease. For TCR beta, libraries came from iRepertoire HTBI primers and Arm-PCR of CDR3 regions. MiXCR, run by TCRdb on the multiplex PCR reads, gives a single entry per CDR3 protein. Among 450,000 to 600,000 distinct CDR3 sequences listed, about 13% were seen once. Time point reported: newly diagnosed GD, antithyroid drugs for less than 3 months. RNA isolated from PBMCs was used to make the TCR library. This same sample was also part of a study on T cells in Graves' hyperthyroidism and ophthalmopathy.

The starting material was peripheral blood mononuclear cells (PBMCs), obtained at new diagnosis, from a patient treated with antithyroid drugs. The receptors stem from a man aged 25-40 years with Graves disease.

This clonotype has more than one count but fewer than ten. The chain recombines TRBV19 with TRBJ2-1; unclear D gene. V gave up 5 bases and J gave up 6 bases, with 14 bases separating them. CDR3 length: 14 amino acids. The germline V gene has CDR1 LNHDA and CDR2 SQIVND (reference sequence). Written as DNA, the CDR3 is TGTGCCAGTAGTTCCTACGACCCGGGCAATGAGCAGTTCTTC. Amino acids: CASSSYDPGNEQFF.

This clonotype was seen at least ten times. CDR3 residues: CASSSLTKVAVQQETQYF. For the CDR3, the DNA is TGTGCCAGCAGTTCCCTCACGAAAGTAGCGGTTCAACAAGAGACCCAGTACTTC. The J gene is TRBJ2-5, the V gene TRBV28; D is perhaps TRBD2 (6 bases). Trimming stripped 4 bases from V and 2 bases from J, with 23 bases between. The germline V gene encodes CDR1 MDHEN and CDR2 SYDVKM. The CDR3 runs to 18 residues.

In this sample, this clonotype turned up many times. V gene TRBV20-1 combines with J gene TRBJ2-6; D unresolved. Germline-derived CDR1 and CDR2 are DFQATT and SNEGSKA (reference sequence). The CDR3 is made up of 12 amino acids. Trimming left V 7 bases short and J 0 bases short, with 4 bases between. The CDR3 DNA sequence: TGCAGTGGGGTCTCTGGGGCCAACGTCCTGACTTTC. This encodes CSGVSGANVLTF.

V is TRBV27 and J is TRBJ1-4; unclear D gene. Germline V gene sequence: CDR1 MNHEY, CDR2 SMNVEV (reference sequence). The V gene lost 1 base and the J gene lost 8 bases, with 5 bases spanning the gap. The CDR3 consists of 12 residues. The CDR3: CASSLWEEKLFF. The CDR3 coding sequence is TGTGCCAGCAGTTTATGGGAGGAAAAACTGTTTTTT.

This clonotype was seen at least ten times. V is TRBV6-1 and J is TRBJ2-7; TRBD2 agrees at 8 bases. Looked up from germline, CDR1 is MNHNS and CDR2 is SASEGT. There are 15 residues in the CDR3. The J segment lost 5 bases and the V segment lost 2 bases, leaving 8 bases of the junction unmatched. The CDR3 DNA is TGTGCCAGCAGTGAAAAAGCGGGAGAATTTAACGAGCAGTACTTC. Protein sequence: CASSEKAGEFNEQYF.

This clonotype was counted ten times or more. V gene TRBV24-1 combines with J gene TRBJ2-1; 7 bases are shared with TRBD2. Germline CDR1 reads KGHDR; CDR2 reads SFDVKD. V shed 0 bases and J 2 bases; nucleotides not matched to a gene: 3. The CDR3 runs 16 residues. CDR3 protein: CATSDLGGGAYNEQFF. CDR3 DNA: TGTGCCACCAGTGATTTGGGGGGAGGGGCCTACAATGAGCAGTTCTTC.

The chain has TRBV27 and TRBJ2-1; TRBD2 matches 12 bases. The CDR3 runs 15 residues. Germline CDR1 reads MNHEY; CDR2 reads SMNVEV (reference sequence). V lost 8 bases, J lost 11 bases, and 13 bases stayed unmatched. CDR3 in DNA: TGTGCCAGCGGACGGACTAGCGGGGTGGGAAGTAAGCAGTTCTTC. Translating it yields CASGRTSGVGSKQFF.

This clonotype was seen at least ten times. This sequence joins TRBV12-3 or TRBV12-4 and TRBJ2-7; 10 bases are shared with TRBD2. This CDR3 contains 14 residues. V shed 6 bases and J 1 base; nucleotides not matched to a gene: 3. CDR3 in DNA: TGTGCCAGCAGGGTAGCGGGAGGTTCCTACGAGCAGTACTTC. Residues: CASRVAGGSYEQYF.

This clonotype was recorded at least ten times. This rearrangement joins TRBV24-1 to TRBJ1-5; D is possibly TRBD1 (5 bases). The CDR3 length is 15 residues. Between the trimmed V and J ends, which lost 3 bases and 5 bases, there was a span of 13 bases. CDR1 is KGHDR, CDR2 SFDVKD, per germline. CDR3 DNA: TGTGCCACCAGTGATGGGGACGTGGGTGATCAGCCCCAGCATTTT. It codes for CATSDGDVGDQPQHF.

This clonotype was counted at least ten times. The chain employs TRBV30 and TRBJ1-2; no clear D gene. CDR3 length equals 13 residues. V lost 0 bases and J 9 bases, leaving 14 bases between the germline ends. Germline V gene sequence: CDR1 GTSNPN, CDR2 SVGIG (reference sequence). The CDR3 bases are TGTGCCTGGAGTGTCTTGGTTACTATGAGCTACACCTTC. Its translation: CAWSVLVTMSYTF.

This clonotype came up many times. V is TRBV7-9 and J is TRBJ2-7; TRBD2 might be the D (6 bases). CDR1 and CDR2 from the germline V gene are SEHNR and FQNEAQ (reference sequence). V was clipped by 8 bases and J by 2 bases, with 16 bases between them. This CDR3 contains 14 residues. As DNA, the CDR3 is TGTGCCAGCCACGGGGCGGGACCTGCCTACGAGCAGTACTTC. Translated, it gives CASHGAGPAYEQYF.